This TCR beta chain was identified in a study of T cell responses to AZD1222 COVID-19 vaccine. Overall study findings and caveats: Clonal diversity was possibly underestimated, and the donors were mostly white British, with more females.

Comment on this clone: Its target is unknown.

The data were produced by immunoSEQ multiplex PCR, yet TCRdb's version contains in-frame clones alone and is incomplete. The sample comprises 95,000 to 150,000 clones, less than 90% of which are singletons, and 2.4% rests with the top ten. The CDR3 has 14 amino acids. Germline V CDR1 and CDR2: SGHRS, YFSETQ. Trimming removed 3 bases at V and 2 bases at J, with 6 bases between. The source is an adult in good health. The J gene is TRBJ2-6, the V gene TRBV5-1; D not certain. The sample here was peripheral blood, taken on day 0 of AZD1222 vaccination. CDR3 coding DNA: TGCGCCAGCAGCTCCAGCCCTGGGGCCAACGTCCTGACTTTC. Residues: CASSSSPGANVLTF.